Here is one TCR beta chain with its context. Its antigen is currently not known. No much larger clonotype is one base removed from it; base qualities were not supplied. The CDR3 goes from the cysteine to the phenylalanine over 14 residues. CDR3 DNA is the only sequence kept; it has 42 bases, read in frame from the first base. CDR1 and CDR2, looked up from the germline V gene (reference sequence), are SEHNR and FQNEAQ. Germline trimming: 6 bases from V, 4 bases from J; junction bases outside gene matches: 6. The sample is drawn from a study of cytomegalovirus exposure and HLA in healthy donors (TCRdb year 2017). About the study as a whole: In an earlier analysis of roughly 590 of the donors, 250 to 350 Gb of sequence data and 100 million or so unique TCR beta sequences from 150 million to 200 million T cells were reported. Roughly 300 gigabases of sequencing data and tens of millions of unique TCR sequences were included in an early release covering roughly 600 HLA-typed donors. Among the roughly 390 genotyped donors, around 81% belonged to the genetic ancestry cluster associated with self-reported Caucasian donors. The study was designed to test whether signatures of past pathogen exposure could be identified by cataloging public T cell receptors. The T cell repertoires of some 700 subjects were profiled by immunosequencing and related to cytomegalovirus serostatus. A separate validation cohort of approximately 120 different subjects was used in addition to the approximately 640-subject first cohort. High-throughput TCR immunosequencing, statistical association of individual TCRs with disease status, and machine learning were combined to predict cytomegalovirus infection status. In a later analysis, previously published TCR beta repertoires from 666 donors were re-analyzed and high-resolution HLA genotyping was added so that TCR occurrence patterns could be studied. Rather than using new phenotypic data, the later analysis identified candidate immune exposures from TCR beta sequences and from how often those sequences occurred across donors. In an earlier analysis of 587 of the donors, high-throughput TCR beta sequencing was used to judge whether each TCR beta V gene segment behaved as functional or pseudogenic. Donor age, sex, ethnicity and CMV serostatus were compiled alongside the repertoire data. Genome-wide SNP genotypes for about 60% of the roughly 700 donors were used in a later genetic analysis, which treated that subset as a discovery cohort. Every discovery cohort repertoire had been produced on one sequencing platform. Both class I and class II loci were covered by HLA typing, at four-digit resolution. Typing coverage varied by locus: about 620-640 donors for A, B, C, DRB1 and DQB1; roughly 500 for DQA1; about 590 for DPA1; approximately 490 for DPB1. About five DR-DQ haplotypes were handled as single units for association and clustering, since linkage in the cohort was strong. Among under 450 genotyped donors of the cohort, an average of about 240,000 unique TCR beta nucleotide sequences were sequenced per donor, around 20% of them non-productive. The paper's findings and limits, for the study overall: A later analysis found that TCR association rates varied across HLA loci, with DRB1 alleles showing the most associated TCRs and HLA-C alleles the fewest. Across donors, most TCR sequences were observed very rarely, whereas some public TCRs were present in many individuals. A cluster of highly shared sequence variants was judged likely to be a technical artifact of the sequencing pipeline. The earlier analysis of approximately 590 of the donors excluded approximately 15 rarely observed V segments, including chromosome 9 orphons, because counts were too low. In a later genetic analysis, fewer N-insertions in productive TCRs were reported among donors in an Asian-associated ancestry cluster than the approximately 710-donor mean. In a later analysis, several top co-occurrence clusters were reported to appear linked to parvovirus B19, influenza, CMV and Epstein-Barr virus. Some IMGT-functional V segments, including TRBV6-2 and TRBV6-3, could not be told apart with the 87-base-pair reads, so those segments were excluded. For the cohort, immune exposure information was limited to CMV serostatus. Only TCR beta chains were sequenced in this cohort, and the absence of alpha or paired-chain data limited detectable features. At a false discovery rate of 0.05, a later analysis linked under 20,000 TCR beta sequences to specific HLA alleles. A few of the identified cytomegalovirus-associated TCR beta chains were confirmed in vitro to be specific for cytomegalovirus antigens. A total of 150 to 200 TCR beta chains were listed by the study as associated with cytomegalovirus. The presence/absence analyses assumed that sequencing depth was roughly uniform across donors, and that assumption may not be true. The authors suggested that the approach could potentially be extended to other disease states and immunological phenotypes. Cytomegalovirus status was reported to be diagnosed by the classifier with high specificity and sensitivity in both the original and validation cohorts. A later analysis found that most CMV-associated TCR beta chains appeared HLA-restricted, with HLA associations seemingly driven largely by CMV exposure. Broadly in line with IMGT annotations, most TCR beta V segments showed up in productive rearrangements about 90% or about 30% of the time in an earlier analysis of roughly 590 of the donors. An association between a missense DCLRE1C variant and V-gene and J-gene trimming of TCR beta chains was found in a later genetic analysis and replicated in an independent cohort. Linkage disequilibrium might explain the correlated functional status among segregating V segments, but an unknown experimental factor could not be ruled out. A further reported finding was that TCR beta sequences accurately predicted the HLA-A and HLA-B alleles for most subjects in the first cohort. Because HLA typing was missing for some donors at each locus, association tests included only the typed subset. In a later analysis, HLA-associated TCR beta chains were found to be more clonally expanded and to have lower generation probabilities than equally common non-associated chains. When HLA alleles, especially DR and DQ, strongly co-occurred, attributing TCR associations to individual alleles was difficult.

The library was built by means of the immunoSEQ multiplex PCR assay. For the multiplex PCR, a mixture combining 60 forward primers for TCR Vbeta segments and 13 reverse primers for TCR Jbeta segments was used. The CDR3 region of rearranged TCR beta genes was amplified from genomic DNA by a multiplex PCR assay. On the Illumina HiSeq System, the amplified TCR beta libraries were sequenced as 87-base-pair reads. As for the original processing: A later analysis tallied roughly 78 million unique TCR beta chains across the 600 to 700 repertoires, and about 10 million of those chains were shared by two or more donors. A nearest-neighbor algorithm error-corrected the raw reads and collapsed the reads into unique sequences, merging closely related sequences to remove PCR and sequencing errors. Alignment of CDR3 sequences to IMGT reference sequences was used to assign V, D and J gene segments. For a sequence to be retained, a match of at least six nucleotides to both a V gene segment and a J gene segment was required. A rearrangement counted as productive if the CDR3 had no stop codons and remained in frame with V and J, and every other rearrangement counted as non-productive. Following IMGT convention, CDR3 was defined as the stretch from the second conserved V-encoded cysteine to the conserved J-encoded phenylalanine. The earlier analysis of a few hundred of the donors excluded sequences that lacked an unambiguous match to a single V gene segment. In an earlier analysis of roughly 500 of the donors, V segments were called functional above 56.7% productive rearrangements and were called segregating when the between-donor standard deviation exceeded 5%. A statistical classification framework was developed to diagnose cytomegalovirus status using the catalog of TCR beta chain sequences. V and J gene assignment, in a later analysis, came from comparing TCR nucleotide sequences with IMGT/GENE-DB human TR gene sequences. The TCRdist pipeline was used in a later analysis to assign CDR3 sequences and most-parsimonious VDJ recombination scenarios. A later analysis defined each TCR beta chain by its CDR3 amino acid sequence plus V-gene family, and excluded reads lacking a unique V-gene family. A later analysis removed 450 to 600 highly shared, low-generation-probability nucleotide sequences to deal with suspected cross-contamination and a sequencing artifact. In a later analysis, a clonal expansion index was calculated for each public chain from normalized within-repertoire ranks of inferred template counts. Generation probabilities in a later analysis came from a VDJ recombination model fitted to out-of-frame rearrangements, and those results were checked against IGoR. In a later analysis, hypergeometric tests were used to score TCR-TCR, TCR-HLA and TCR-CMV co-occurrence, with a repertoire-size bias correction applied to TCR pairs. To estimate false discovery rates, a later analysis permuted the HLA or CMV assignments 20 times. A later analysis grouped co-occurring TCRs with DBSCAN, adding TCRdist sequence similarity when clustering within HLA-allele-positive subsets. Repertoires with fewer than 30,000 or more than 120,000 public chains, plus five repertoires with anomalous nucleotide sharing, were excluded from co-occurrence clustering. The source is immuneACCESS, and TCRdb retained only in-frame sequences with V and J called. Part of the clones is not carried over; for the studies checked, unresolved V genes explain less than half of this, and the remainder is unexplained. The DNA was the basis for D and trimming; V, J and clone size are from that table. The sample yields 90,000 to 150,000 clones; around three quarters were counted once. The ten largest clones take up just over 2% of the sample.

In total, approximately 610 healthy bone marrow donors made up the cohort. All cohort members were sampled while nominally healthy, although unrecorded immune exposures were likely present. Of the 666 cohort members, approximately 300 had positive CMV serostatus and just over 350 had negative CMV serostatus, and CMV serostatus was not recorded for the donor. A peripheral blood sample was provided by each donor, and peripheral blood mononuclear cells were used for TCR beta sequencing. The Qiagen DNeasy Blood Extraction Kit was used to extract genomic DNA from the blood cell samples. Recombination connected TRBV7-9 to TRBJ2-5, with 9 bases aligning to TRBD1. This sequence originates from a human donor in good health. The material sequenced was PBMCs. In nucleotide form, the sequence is TGTGCCAGCAGGTCAACAGGGGGCGGAGAGACCCAGTACTTC. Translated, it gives CASRSTGGGETQYF.